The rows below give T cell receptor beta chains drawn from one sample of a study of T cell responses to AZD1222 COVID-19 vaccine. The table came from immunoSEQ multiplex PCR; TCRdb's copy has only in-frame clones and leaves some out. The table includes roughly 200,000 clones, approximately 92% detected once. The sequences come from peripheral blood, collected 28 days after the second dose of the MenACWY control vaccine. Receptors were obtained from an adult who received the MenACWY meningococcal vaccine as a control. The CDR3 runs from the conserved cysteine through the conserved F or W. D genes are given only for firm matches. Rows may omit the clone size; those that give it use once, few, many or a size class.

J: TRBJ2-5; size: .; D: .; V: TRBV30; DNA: TGTGCCTGGAGTGGGAAGGAATTTGAGACCCAGTACTTC; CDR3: CAWSGKEFETQYF
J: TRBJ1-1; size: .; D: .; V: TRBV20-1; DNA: TGCAGTGCTAGACAGTATCCTGAAGCTTTCTTT; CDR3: CSARQYPEAFF
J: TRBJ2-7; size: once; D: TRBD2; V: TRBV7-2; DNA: TGTGCCAGCAGCCCGGGACTAGCGGGGGGGAATTCACCCTACGAGCAGTACTTC; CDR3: CASSPGLAGGNSPYEQYF
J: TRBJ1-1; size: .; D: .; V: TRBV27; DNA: TGTGCCTCCTCCGCCGGGGGGCGGAAGAACACTGAAGCTTTCTTT; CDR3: CASSAGGRKNTEAFF
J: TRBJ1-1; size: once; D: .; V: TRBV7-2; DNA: TGTGCCAGCAGCCCACGACAGGCCGGGAACACTGAAGCTTTCTTT; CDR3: CASSPRQAGNTEAFF
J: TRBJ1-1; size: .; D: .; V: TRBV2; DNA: TGTGCCAGCAGTGAGTACAGGAACACTGAAGCTTTCTTT; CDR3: CASSEYRNTEAFF
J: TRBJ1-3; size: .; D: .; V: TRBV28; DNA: TGTGCCAGCAGTGCGGTTAAGAGGGGGTCAGGAAACACCATATATTTT; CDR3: CASSAVKRGSGNTIYF
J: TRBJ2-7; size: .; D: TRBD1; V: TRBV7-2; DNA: TGTGCCAGCAGCCCCAAGGGGCGACAGGGGGCTTACGAGCAGTACTTC; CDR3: CASSPKGRQGAYEQYF
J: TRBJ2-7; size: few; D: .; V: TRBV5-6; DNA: TGTGCCAGCAGCTTGGGCAGGGCATACTACGAGCAGTACTTC; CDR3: CASSLGRAYYEQYF
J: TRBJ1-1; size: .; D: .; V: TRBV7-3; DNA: TGTGCCAGCAGCTTAGGTGGAGCGAACACTGAAGCTTTCTTT; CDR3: CASSLGGANTEAFF
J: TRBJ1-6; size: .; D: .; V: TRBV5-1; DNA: TGCGCCAGCAGCGCCCCGGACGGAGATAATTCACCCCTCCACTTT; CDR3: CASSAPDGDNSPLHF
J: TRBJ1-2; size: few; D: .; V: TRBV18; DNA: TGTGCCAGCTCAGGGACACAGGCCTATGGCTACACCTTC; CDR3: CASSGTQAYGYTF
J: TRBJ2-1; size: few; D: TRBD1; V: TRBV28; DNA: TGTGCCAGCAGTTTGCCCTTGACAGGGAATGATGAGCAGTTCTTC; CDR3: CASSLPLTGNDEQFF
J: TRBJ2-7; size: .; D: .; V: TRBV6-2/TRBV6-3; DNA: TGTGCCAGCAGTAGACCACTTACGGGAACAGGAGCCTACGAGCAGTACTTC; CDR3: CASSRPLTGTGAYEQYF
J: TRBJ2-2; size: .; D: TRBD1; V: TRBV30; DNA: TGTGCCTGGAGTCACATTTGGGGACAGGTGAACACCGGGGAGCTGTTTTTT; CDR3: CAWSHIWGQVNTGELFF
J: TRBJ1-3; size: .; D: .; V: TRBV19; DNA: TGTGCCAGTAGATATGGAAACACCATATATTTT; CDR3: CASRYGNTIYF
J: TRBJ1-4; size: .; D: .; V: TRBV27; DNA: TGTGCCAGCAGACGGATGGGGGGCGAGGAAAAACTGTTTTTT; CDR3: CASRRMGGEEKLFF
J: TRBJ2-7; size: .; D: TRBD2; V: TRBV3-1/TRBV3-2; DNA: TGTGCCAGCAGCCAAGAGAGTGCCGGGGGGGCCTACGAGCAGTACTTC; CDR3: CASSQESAGGAYEQYF
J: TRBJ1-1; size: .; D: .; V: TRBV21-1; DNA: TGTGCCAGCAGCATCCCCGGGACAGAGAACACTGAAGCTTTCTTT; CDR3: CASSIPGTENTEAFF
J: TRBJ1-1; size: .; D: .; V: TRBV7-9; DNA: TGTGCCAGCAGCTTCAAGTCGACTGAAGCTTTCTTT; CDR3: CASSFKSTEAFF
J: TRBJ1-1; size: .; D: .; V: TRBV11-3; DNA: TGTGCCAGCAGCCCAGGGGCGAACACTGAAGCTTTCTTT; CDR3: CASSPGANTEAFF
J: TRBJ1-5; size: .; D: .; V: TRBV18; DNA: TGTGCCAGCTCACCGCTCGAGGATCAGCCCCAGCATTTT; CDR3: CASSPLEDQPQHF
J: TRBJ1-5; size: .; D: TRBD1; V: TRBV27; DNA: TGTGCCAGCAGCCTCACAGGGACAGGAGGGCAGCCCCAGCATTTT; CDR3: CASSLTGTGGQPQHF
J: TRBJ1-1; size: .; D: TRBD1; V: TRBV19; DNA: TGTGCCAGTAACCTCCGGGACAGGGGACGCGAAGCTTTCTTT; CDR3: CASNLRDRGREAFF